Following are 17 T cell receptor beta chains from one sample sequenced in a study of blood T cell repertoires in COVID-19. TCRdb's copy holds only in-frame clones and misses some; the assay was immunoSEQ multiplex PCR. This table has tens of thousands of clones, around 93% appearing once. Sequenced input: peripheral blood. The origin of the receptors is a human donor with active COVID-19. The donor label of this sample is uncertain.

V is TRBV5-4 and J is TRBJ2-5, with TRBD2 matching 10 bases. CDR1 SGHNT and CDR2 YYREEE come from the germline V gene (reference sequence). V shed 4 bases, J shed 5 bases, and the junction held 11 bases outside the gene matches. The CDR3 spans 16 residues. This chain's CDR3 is CASSPRSGGALETQYF. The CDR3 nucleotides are TGTGCCAGCAGCCCCCGGAGCGGGGGGGCCTTGGAGACCCAGTACTTC.

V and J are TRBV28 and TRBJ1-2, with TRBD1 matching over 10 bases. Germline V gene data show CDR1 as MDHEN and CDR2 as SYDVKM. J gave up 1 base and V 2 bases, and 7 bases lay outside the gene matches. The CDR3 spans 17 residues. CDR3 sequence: CASSLAGQGVFNYGYTF. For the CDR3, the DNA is TGTGCCAGCAGTTTAGCCGGACAGGGGGTTTTTAACTATGGCTACACCTTC.

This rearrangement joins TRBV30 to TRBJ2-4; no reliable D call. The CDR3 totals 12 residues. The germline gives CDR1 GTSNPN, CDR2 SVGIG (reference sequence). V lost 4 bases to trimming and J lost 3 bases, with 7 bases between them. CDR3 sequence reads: CAWTRGKNIQYF. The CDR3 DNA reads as TGTGCCTGGACGAGAGGCAAAAACATTCAGTACTTC.

This chain's CDR3 is CATETGDQTQYF. The CDR3 nucleotides are TGTGCCACCGAGACAGGGGACCAGACCCAGTACTTC. The rearrangement joins TRBV12-3 or TRBV12-4 to TRBJ2-5, with 8 bases matching TRBD1. Trimming took 10 bases from V and 6 from J; bases not matched to a gene: 7. CDR3 length: 12 residues.

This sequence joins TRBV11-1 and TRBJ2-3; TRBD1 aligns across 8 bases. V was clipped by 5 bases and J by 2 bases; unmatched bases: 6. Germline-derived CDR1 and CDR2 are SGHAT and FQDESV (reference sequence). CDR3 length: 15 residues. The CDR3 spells CASSLTGGPTDTQYF. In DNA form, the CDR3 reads TGTGCCAGCAGCCTCACAGGGGGGCCCACAGATACGCAGTATTTT.

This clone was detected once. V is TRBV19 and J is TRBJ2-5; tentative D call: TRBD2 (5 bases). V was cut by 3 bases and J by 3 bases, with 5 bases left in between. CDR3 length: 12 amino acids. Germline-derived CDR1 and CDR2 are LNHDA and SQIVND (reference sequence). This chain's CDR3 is CASSIGEETQYF. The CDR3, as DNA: TGTGCCAGTAGTATCGGGGAAGAGACCCAGTACTTC.

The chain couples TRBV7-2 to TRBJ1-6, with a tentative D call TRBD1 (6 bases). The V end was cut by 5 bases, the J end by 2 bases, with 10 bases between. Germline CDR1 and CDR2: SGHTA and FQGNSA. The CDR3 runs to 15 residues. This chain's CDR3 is CASSLRDTYNSPLHF. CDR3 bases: TGTGCCAGCAGCCTCCGGGACACCTATAATTCACCCCTCCACTTT. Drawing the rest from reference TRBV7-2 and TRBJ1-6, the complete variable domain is GAGVSQSPSNKVTEKGKDVELRCDPISGHTALYWYRQSLGQGLEFLIYFQGNSAPDKSGLPSDRFSAERTGGSVSTLTIQRTQQEDSAVYLCASSLRDTYNSPLHFGNGTRLTVT.

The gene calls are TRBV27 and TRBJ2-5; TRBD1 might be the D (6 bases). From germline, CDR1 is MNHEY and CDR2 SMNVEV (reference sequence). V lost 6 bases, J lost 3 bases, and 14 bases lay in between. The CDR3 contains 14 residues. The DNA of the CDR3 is TGTGCCAGCAGGGATCCGGGACAAGAAGAGACCCAGTACTTC. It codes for CASRDPGQEETQYF.

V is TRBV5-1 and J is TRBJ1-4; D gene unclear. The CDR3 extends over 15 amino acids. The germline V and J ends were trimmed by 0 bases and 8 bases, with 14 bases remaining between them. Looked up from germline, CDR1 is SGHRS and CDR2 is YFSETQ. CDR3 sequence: CASSLDREEREKLFF. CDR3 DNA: TGCGCCAGCAGCTTGGACCGCGAAGAGCGGGAAAAACTGTTTTTT.

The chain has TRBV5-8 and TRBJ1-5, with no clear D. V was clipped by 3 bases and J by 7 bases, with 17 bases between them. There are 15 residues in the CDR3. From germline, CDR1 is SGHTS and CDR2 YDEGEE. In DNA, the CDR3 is TGTGCCAGCAGCTCCGGGAGCCTGGGTAAGCAGCCCCAGCATTTT. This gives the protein CASSSGSLGKQPQHF.

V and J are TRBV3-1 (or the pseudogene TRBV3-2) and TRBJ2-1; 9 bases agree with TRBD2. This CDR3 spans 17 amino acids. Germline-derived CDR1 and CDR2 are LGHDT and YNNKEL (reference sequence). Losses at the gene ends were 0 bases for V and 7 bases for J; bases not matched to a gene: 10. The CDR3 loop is CASSQEGRGGTRNEQFF. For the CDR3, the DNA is TGTGCCAGCAGCCAAGAAGGGCGGGGGGGAACTCGGAATGAGCAGTTCTTC.

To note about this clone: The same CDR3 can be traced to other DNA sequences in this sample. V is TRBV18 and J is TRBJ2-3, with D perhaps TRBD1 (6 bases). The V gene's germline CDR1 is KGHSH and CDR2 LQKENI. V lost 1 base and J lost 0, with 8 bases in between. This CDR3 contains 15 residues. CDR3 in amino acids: CASSPRGGSTDTQYF. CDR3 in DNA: TGTGCCAGCTCACCACGAGGGGGAAGCACAGATACGCAGTATTTT.

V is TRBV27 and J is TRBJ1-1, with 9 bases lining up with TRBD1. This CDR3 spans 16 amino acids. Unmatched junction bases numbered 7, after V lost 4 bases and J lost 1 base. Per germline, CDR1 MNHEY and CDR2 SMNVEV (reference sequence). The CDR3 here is CASSSGQGWANTEAFF. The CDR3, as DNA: TGTGCCAGCAGTTCCGGACAGGGGTGGGCGAACACTGAAGCTTTCTTT.

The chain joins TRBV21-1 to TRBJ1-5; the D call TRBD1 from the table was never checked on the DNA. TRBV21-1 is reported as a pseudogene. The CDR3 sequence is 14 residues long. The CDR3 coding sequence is TGTGCCAGCATCGCAGGGGTGGAAGGCCAGCCCCAGCATTTT. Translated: CASIAGVEGQPQHF.

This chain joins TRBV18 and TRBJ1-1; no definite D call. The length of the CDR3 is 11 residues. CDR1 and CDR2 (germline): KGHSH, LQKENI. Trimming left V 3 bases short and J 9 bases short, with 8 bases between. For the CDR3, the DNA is TGTGCCAGCTCACCGAGCGACCAAGCTTTCTTT. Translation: CASSPSDQAFF.

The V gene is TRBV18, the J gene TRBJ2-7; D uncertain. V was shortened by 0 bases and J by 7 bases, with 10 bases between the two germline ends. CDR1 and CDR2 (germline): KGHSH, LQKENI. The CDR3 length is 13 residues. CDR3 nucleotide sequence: TGTGCCAGCTCACCACCGACGGAGAGGGAGCAGTACTTC. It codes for CASSPPTEREQYF.

CDR3 in amino acids: CASSYSRSTEAFF. CDR3 DNA sequence: TGTGCCAGCAGTTACTCGCGGTCGACTGAAGCTTTCTTT. The chain is built from TRBV6-5 and TRBJ1-1, with no clear D. Trimming removed 0 bases at V and 5 bases at J, with 7 bases between. CDR3 length equals 13 residues. Germline V gene lookup returns CDR1 MNHEY and CDR2 SVGAGI.